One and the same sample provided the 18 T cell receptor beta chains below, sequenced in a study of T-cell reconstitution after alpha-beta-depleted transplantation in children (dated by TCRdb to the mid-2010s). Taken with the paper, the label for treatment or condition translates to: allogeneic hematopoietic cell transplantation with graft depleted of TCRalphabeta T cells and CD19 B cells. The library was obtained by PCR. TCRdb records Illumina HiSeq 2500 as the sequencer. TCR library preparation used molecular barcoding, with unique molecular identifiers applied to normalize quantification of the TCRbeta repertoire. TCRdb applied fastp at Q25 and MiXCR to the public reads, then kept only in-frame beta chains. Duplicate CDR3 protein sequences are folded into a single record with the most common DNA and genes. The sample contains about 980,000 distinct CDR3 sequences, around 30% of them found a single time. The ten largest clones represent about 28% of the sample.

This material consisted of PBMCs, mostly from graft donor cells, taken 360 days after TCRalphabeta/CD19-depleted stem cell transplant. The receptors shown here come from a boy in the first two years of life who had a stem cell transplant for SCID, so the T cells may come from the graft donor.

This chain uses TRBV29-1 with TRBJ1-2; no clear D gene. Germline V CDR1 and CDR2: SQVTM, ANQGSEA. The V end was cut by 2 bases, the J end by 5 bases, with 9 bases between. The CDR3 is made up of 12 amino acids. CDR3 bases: TGCAGCGTTGAAACGGTTGGGTATGGCTACACCTTC. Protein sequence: CSVETVGYGYTF.

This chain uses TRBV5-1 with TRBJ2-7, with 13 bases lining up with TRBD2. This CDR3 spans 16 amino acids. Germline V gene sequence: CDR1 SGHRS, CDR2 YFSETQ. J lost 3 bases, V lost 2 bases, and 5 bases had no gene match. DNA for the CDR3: TGCGCCAGCAGCTTCATTGGACTAGCGGGGGACTACGAGCAGTACTTC. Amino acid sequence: CASSFIGLAGDYEQYF. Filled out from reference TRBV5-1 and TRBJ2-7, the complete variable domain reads KAGVTQTPRYLIKTRGQQVTLSCSPISGHRSVSWYQQTPGQGLQFLFEYFSETQRNKGNFPGRFSGRQFSNSRSEMNVSTLELGDSALYLCASSFIGLAGDYEQYFGPGTRLTVT.

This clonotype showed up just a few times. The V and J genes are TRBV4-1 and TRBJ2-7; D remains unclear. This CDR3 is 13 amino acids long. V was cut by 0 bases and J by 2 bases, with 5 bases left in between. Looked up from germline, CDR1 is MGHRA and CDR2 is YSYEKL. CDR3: CASSQDYPYEQYF. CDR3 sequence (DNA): TGCGCCAGCAGCCAAGATTACCCCTACGAGCAGTACTTC.

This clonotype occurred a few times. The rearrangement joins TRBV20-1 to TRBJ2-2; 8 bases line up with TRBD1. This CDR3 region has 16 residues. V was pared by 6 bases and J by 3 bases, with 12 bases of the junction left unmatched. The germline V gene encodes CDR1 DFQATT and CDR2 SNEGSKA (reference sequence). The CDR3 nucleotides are TGCAGTGCGGTCCAGCGGACAGGGTGGTACACCGGGGAGCTGTTTTTT. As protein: CSAVQRTGWYTGELFF.

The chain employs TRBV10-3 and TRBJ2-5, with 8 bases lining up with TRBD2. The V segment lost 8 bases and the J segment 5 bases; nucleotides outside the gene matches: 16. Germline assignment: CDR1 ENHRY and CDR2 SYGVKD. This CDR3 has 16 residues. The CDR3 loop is CAIGPYGYSGDETQYF. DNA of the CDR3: TGTGCCATCGGGCCCTATGGGTATAGCGGGGATGAGACCCAGTACTTC.

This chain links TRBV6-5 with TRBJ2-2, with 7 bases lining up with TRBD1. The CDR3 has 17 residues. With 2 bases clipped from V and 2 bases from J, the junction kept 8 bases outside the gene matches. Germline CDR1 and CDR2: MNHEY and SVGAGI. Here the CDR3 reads CASSYGFGTANTGELFF. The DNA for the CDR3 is TGTGCCAGCAGTTACGGATTCGGGACAGCTAACACCGGGGAGCTGTTTTTT.

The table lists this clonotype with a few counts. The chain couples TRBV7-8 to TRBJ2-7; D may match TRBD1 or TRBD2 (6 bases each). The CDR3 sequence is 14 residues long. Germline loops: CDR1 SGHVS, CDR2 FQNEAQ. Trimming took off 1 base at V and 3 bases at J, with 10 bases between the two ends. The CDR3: CASSLDGGFYEQYF. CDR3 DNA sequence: TGTGCCAGCAGCTTAGACGGGGGCTTCTACGAGCAGTACTTC.

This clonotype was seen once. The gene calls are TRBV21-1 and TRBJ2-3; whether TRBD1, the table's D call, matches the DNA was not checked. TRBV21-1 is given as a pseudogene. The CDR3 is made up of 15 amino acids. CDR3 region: CASSTEAGGTDTQYF. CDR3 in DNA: TGTGCCAGCAGCACTGAGGCGGGGGGCACAGATACGCAGTATTTT.

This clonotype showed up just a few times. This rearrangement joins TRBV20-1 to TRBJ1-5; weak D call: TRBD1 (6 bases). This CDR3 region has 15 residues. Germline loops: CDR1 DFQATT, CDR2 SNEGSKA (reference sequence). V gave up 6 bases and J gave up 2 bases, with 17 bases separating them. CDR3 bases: TGCAGTGCGCAACAACAGGGTACGGGCAATCAGCCCCAGCATTTT. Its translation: CSAQQQGTGNQPQHF.

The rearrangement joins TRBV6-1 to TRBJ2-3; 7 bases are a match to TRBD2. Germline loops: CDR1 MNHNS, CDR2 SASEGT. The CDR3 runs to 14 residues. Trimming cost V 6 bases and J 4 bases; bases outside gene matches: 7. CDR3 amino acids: CASSILTSADTQYF. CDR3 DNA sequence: TGTGCCAGCAGCATACTTACTAGCGCAGATACGCAGTATTTT.

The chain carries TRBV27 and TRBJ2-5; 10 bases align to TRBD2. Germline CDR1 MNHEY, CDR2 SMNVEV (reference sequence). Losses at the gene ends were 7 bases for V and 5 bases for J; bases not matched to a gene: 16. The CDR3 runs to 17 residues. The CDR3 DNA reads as TGTGCCAGCACCCCGGCACTAGCGGGACTTGGTCGGGAGACCCAGTACTTC. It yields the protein CASTPALAGLGRETQYF.

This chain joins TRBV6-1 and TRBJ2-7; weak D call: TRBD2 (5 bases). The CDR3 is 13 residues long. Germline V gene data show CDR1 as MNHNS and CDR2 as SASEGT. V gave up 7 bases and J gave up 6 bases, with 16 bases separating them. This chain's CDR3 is CASTPRRGLEQYF. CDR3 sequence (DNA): TGTGCCAGCACTCCCCGACGGGGTCTCGAGCAGTACTTC.

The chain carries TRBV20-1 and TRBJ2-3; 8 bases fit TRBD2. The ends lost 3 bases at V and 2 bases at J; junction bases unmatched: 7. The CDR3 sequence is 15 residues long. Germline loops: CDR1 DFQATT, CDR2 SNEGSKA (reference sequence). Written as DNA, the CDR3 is TGCAGTGCTAGGCGGGGGGCCGACCCCACAGATACGCAGTATTTT. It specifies CSARRGADPTDTQYF.

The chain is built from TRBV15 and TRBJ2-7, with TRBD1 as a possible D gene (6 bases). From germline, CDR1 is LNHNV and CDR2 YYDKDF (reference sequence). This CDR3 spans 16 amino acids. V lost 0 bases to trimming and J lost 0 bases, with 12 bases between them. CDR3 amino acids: CATSRDAGRGSYEQYF. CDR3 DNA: TGTGCCACCAGCAGAGATGCAGGCAGGGGCTCCTACGAGCAGTACTTC.

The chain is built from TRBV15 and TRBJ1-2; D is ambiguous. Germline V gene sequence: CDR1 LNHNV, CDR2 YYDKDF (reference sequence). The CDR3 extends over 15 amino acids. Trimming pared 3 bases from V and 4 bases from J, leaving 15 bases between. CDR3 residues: CATSSKIPTGYGYTF. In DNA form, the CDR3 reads TGTGCCACCAGCAGCAAAATCCCGACGGGCTATGGCTACACCTTC.

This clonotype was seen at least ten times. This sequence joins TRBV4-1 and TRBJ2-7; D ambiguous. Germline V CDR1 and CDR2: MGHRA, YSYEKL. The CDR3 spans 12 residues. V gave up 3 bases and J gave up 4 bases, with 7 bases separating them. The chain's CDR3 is CASSHMGYEQYF. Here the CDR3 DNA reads TGCGCCAGCAGCCATATGGGGTACGAGCAGTACTTC.

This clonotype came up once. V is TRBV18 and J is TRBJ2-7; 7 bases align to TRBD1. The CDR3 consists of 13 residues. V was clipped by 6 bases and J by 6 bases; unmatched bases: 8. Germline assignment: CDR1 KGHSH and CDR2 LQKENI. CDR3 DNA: TGTGCCAGCTCCGCGGACAGGACGGGCGAGCAGTACTTC. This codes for CASSADRTGEQYF.

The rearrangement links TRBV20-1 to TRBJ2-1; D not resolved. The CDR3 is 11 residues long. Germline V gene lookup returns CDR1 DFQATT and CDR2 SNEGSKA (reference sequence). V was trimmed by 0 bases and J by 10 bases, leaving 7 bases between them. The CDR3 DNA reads TGCAGTGCTAGAGATGTCCCCGAGCAGTTCTTC. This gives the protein CSARDVPEQFF.